This T cell receptor (beta chain) originates from a study of shared clonotypes between healthy human individuals. Whole-study results and caveats: Against clonotypes common to all four donors, non-shared ones had lower generation probabilities.

For this clone: Its antigen is not known.

Germline CDR1 and CDR2: SGHNT and YYREEE (reference sequence). V gave up 4 bases and J gave up 7 bases; unmatched junction bases: 7. The CDR3 length is 14 residues. Replicate PCRs from sorted subsets contained approximately 200 ng DNA, which is around 30,000 T cell genomes. The repertoire was sequenced with immunoSEQ multiplex PCR; TCRdb's copy has only in-frame clones and lacks some. The data contain around 2.1 million clones, about 93% of them seen just once; the ten biggest clones take up under 2%. Terminally differentiated effector memory CD45RA+ cells were left out of the naive CD8 fraction, which was CD45RO-negative and positively selected for CCR7. Nashville, Tennessee was home to all donors, each a Caucasian adult.

The sequenced material came from naive CD8+ T cells from PBMCs. V and J are TRBV5-4 and TRBJ2-3; 9 bases map to TRBD1. The sequence came from a young man in good health. Some clones in this sample may be carry-over from other donors' samples. CDR3 sequence reads: CASSADRGYHTQYF. CDR3 DNA: TGTGCCAGCAGCGCGGACAGGGGTTACCATACGCAGTATTTT.